This T cell receptor (beta chain) appears in the sequencing data of a study of blood T cell repertoires in COVID-19. Study in general: Spain, Italy and the United States supplied samples that represented acute and convalescent COVID-19. Sources were T cells, B-cell-depleted T cells, or PBMCs; the material itself was cDNA or gDNA.

Germline loops: CDR1 LGHNA, CDR2 YNFKEQ. The CDR3 runs 15 residues. V shed 4 bases and J 4 bases; nucleotides not matched to a gene: 6. Methods used by the authors: From reference gene primer amplification, estimates of nucleated cell counts were derived. Sequencing used immunoSEQ multiplex PCR; TCRdb keeps in-frame clones, though not all of them. V and J calls and clone size are given by that table; D and trimming were obtained from the DNA. The sample records 290,000 or so clones, almost 85% being singletons. In this sample, this clone turned up a few times. The TCR sequence derives from a man aged 50 or older with active or convalescent COVID-19. Sequencing was carried out using peripheral blood. The V gene is TRBV4-2, the J gene TRBJ2-3; 9 bases fit TRBD1. CDR3: CASSPGQGMADTQYF. The CDR3 region has the DNA TGTGCCAGCAGCCCCGGACAGGGGATGGCAGATACGCAGTATTTT.